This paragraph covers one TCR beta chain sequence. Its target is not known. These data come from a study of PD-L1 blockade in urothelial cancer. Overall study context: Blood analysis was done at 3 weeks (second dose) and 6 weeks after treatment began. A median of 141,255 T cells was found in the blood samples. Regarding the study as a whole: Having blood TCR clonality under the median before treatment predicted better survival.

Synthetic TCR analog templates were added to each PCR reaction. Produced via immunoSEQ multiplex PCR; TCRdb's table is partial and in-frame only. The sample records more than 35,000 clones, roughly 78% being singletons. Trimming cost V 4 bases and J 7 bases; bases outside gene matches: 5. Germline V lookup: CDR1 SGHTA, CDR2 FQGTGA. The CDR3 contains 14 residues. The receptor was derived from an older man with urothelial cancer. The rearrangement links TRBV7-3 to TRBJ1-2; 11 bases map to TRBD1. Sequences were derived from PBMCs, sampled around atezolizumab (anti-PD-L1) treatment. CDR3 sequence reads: CASSSDRGQGGYTF. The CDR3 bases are TGTGCCAGCAGCTCGGACAGGGGGCAGGGTGGCTACACCTTC.